The 32 T cell receptor beta chains reported below all come from one sample, sequenced in a study of CD8 T cells in ankylosing spondylitis. TCRdb passed the 5' RACE reads through MiXCR, listing each CDR3 protein once. Of a few hundred thousand distinct CDR3 sequences listed, roughly a tenth are singletons. The sequenced sample was blood, either unsorted or a sorted T cell fraction (not recorded which). The receptor source for this set is a male donor with ankylosing spondylitis or in good health (not recorded which).

This chain uses TRBV6-2 or TRBV6-3 with TRBJ1-1; TRBD1 aligns across 7 bases. J gave up 0 bases and V 2 bases, and 18 bases lay outside the gene matches. Germline CDR1 MNHEY, CDR2 SVGEGT. CDR3 size: 20 residues. Here the CDR3 reads CASSYQSDGQVYGMNTEAFF. CDR3 nucleotides: TGTGCCAGCAGTTACCAGTCCGACGGACAGGTTTATGGGATGAACACTGAAGCTTTCTTT.

This clonotype was seen at least ten times. This chain joins TRBV11-2 and TRBJ2-3; D is uncertain. Germline-derived CDR1 and CDR2 are SGHAT and FQNNGV. V was clipped by 4 bases and J by 0 bases, with 8 bases between them. The CDR3 extends over 14 amino acids. This CDR3 is CASSSMHSTDTQYF. The CDR3 DNA follows: TGTGCCAGCAGCTCGATGCATAGCACAGATACGCAGTATTTT. The complete variable domain, with remaining parts taken from reference TRBV11-2 and TRBJ2-3, reads EAGVAQSPRYKIIEKRQSVAFWCNPISGHATLYWYQQILGQGPKLLIQFQNNGVVDDSQLPKDRFSAERLKGVDSTLKIQPAKLEDSAVYLCASSSMHSTDTQYFGPGTRLTVL.

This clonotype was counted ten times or more. This rearrangement joins TRBV20-1 to TRBJ2-7; 8 nucleotides match TRBD1. V was clipped by 5 bases and J by 7 bases; unmatched bases: 7. This CDR3 spans 12 amino acids. Germline CDR1 and CDR2: DFQATT and SNEGSKA (reference sequence). The CDR3 DNA follows: TGCAGTGCTGCCACAGGGGGTGGTGAGCAGTACTTC. Its protein is CSAATGGGEQYF.

This clonotype showed up many times. The chain employs TRBV29-1 and TRBJ2-7; no firm D call. The V end was cut by 8 bases, the J end by 1 base, with 15 bases between. The CDR3 totals 13 residues. CDR1 is SQVTM, CDR2 ANQGSEA, per germline. The CDR3 coding sequence is TGCAGCAGTCTTTTCGGCCTTTCCTACGAGCAGTACTTC. Translated, it gives CSSLFGLSYEQYF.

This clonotype was picked up many times. The genes are TRBV11-2 and TRBJ2-5, with D perhaps TRBD2 (5 bases). CDR1 is SGHAT and CDR2 is FQNNGV in the germline V gene. With 5 bases removed from V and 4 bases from J, the gap between germline ends came to 14 bases. CDR3 length equals 14 residues. This chain's CDR3 is CASSTNAGGETQYF. DNA for the CDR3: TGTGCCAGCAGCACTAACGCAGGAGGAGAGACCCAGTACTTC.

This clonotype has a count of ten or more. J is TRBJ2-3 and V is TRBV7-3; 9 bases map to TRBD1. The CDR3 is 15 residues long. Germline V lookup: CDR1 SGHTA, CDR2 FQGTGA. J lost 7 bases, V lost 5 bases, and 10 bases had no gene match. The CDR3 sequence: CASSGGTGGANTQYF. CDR3 nucleotide sequence: TGTGCCAGCAGCGGCGGCACAGGGGGCGCAAATACGCAGTATTTT.

This clonotype was counted many times. The J gene is TRBJ1-4, the V gene TRBV12-3 or TRBV12-4; D remains unclear. The CDR3 contains 20 residues. Trimming removed 6 bases from V and 7 bases from J, with 33 bases in between. In DNA, the CDR3 is TGTGCCAGCAGACGAGGGCCAGATTTCGACCCAAATCCGTTCGGTGAAAAACTGTTTTTT. Protein product: CASRRGPDFDPNPFGEKLFF.

This clonotype came up many times. V and J are TRBV28 and TRBJ2-1, with D tentatively TRBD1 (5 bases). The length of the CDR3 is 17 residues. Per the germline V gene, CDR1 is MDHEN and CDR2 is SYDVKM. Trimming removed 1 base at V and 5 bases at J, with 18 bases between. CDR3 sequence (DNA): TGTGCCAGCAGTTTATCCCGCAGGGCTGGTTCTAACAATGAGCAGTTCTTC. Translation gives CASSLSRRAGSNNEQFF.

This clonotype has only a few counts. The genes are TRBV5-6 and TRBJ1-5; D perhaps matches TRBD1 (6 bases). CDR1 and CDR2 from the germline V gene are SGHDT and YYEEEE. This CDR3 has 15 residues. With 1 base removed from V and 6 bases from J, the gap between germline ends came to 14 bases. The CDR3 bases are TGTGCCAGCAGCTTGAAGGGGGGAAGGGGTCAGCCCCAGCATTTT. As protein: CASSLKGGRGQPQHF.

In its sample, this clonotype was seen many times. The chain uses TRBV10-3 and TRBJ1-1; D unclear. With 0 bases removed from V and 0 bases from J, the gap between germline ends came to 8 bases. The CDR3 is 15 residues long. Germline CDR1 and CDR2: ENHRY and SYGVKD. The CDR3 nucleotides read TGTGCCATCAGTGAGTCGAGCGACATGAACACTGAAGCTTTCTTT. Translated: CAISESSDMNTEAFF.

This clonotype was observed at least ten times. The chain couples TRBV6-5 to TRBJ2-1; no reliable D call. This CDR3 contains 12 residues. Germline CDR1 is MNHEY and CDR2 is SVGAGI. Trimming removed 6 bases from V and 8 bases from J, with 11 bases in between. CDR3 residues: CASRPRSDEQFF. In DNA, the CDR3 is TGTGCCAGCAGGCCCCGGAGCGATGAGCAGTTCTTC.

This clonotype was detected ten times or more. The junction and the germline gene differ at one end; a read error may be behind it. This sequence joins TRBV10-3 and TRBJ1-5; TRBD1 agrees at 9 bases. The CDR3 runs to 16 residues. Germline CDR1 ENHRY, CDR2 SYGVKD. The CDR3 protein is CAISESWGQGSQPQHF. The CDR3, as DNA: TGTGCCATCAGCGAGTCCTGGGGACAGGGCTCTCAGCCCCAGCATTTT.

In its sample, this clonotype was seen a few times. The gene calls are TRBV27 and TRBJ2-1; 10 bases fit TRBD1. The CDR3 runs to 16 residues. With V trimmed by 5 bases and J by 1 base, 5 bases remained unmatched. The V gene's germline CDR1 is MNHEY and CDR2 SMNVEV (reference sequence). CDR3 sequence: CASSLDRGVSYNEQFF. In nucleotides, the CDR3 is TGTGCCAGCAGTCTGGACAGGGGGGTGTCCTACAATGAGCAGTTCTTC.

The V and J genes are TRBV19 and TRBJ2-6; unclear D gene. The CDR3 has 15 amino acids. V was trimmed by 3 bases and J by 0 bases, leaving 6 bases between them. Germline CDR1 and CDR2: LNHDA and SQIVND (reference sequence). The CDR3 DNA reads TGTGCCAGTAGTATCGCCCCCTCTGGGGCCAACGTCCTGACTTTC. Translating gives CASSIAPSGANVLTF. Supplemented by reference TRBV19 and TRBJ2-6, the full variable domain reads DGGITQSPKYLFRKEGQNVTLSCEQNLNHDAMYWYRQDPGQGLRLIYYSQIVNDFQKGDIAEGYSVSREKKESFPLTVTSAQKNPTAFYLCASSIAPSGANVLTFGAGSRLTVL.

The V call is TRBV7-9, the J call TRBJ2-5; D is ambiguous. Germline V CDR1 and CDR2: SEHNR, FQNEAQ (reference sequence). V was cut by 5 bases and J by 9 bases, with 7 bases left in between. This CDR3 is built from 10 residues. The CDR3 loop is CASSPGAQYF. The CDR3 nucleotides read TGTGCCAGCAGCCCCGGTGCCCAGTACTTC.

This clonotype was detected many times. V is TRBV11-2 and J is TRBJ2-3; 13 bases agree with TRBD2. The CDR3 runs to 19 residues. The junction had 6 bases not matched to a gene; V was cut back by 0 bases and J by 0 bases. Germline CDR1 SGHAT, CDR2 FQNNGV. The CDR3 sequence is CASSLDGLAGDPSTDTQYF. In DNA form, the CDR3 reads TGTGCCAGCAGCTTAGACGGACTAGCGGGGGACCCTAGCACAGATACGCAGTATTTT.

This clonotype was seen many times. The rearrangement joins TRBV12-3 or TRBV12-4 to TRBJ2-3, with TRBD1 identical over 11 bases. The CDR3 has 15 residues. J gave up 4 bases and V 3 bases, and 3 bases lay outside the gene matches. The CDR3 here is CASSFWTGGADTQYF. The CDR3 nucleotides read TGTGCCAGCAGTTTTTGGACAGGGGGCGCAGATACGCAGTATTTT.

This clonotype was detected only a few times. The genes are TRBV29-1 and TRBJ1-1, with TRBD1 identical over 8 bases. Germline CDR1 reads SQVTM; CDR2 reads ANQGSEA. This CDR3 comprises 13 residues. The ends lost 6 bases at V and 5 bases at J; junction bases unmatched: 8. In DNA, the CDR3 is TGCAGCGTGATAACGACAGGGGATACTGAAGCTTTCTTT. Its translation is CSVITTGDTEAFF.

This clonotype appeared many times. The gene calls are TRBV7-2 and TRBJ2-7; 7 bases map to TRBD1. Germline V gives CDR1 SGHTA, CDR2 FQGNSA. The CDR3 runs 15 residues. Losses at the gene ends were 5 bases for V and 9 bases for J; bases not matched to a gene: 16. The CDR3 spells CASSEVRDSTSRQYF. The CDR3 DNA reads as TGTGCCAGCAGCGAGGTTCGGGACAGTACGTCGCGGCAGTACTTC.

There are a few counts of this clonotype. This chain links TRBV12-3 or TRBV12-4 with TRBJ1-2, with TRBD1 matching 9 bases. J was trimmed by 3 bases and V by 5 bases; bases with no gene match: 7. This CDR3 spans 15 amino acids. The CDR3 loop is CASSREQGAYYGYTF. CDR3 DNA: TGTGCCAGCAGTAGGGAACAGGGGGCATACTATGGCTACACCTTC.

This clonotype occurred many times. The chain carries TRBV10-3 and TRBJ1-1; TRBD1 aligns across 8 bases. V was pared by 5 bases and J by 5 bases, with 7 bases of the junction left unmatched. The length of the CDR3 is 14 residues. Per the germline V gene, CDR1 is ENHRY and CDR2 is SYGVKD. DNA of the CDR3: TGTGCCATCAGTAACCCTACAGGGGGGACTGAAGCTTTCTTT. This encodes CAISNPTGGTEAFF.

A few counts support this clonotype. The chain has TRBV5-1 and TRBJ2-5; 7 nucleotides line up with TRBD1. Germline assignment: CDR1 SGHRS and CDR2 YFSETQ. This CDR3 contains 14 residues. V was pared by 4 bases and J by 5 bases, with 8 bases of the junction left unmatched. In DNA, the CDR3 is TGCGCCAGCAGCCCGGGACAGTACGGCGAGACCCAGTACTTC. Its protein product is CASSPGQYGETQYF.

This clonotype showed up many times. The rearrangement joins TRBV20-1 to TRBJ2-2, with TRBD1 matching 9 bases. Germline CDR1 is DFQATT and CDR2 is SNEGSKA (reference sequence). Losses at the gene ends were 3 bases for V and 6 bases for J; bases not matched to a gene: 5. The CDR3 totals 14 residues. As DNA, the CDR3 is TGCAGTGCTAGGGGACAGGGTGGGTCCGGGGAGCTGTTTTTT. Translating gives CSARGQGGSGELFF.

This clonotype was picked up a small number of times. The rearrangement joins TRBV9 to TRBJ1-6; D may be TRBD1 (5 bases). The CDR3 covers 13 residues. Germline V gene lookup returns CDR1 SGDLS and CDR2 YYNGEE. Trimming removed 3 bases from V and 7 bases from J, with 8 bases in between. The CDR3 loop is CASSAGDNSPLHF. The CDR3 DNA follows: TGTGCCAGCAGCGCCGGGGACAATTCACCCCTCCACTTT.

The table lists this clonotype with a count of one. It may be a read error: a sequence one base away is much more abundant. The chain couples TRBV25-1 to TRBJ2-5; D not resolved. Germline V CDR1 and CDR2: MGHDK, SYGVNS. The CDR3 extends over 12 amino acids. CDR3 nucleotide sequence: TGTGCCAGCAATGAATCTCGAGAGACCCAGTACTTC. Translated: CASNESRETQYF.

A few counts support this clonotype. This sequence joins TRBV2 and TRBJ1-2, with D possibly being TRBD1 (6 bases). Germline lookup yields CDR1 SNHLY and CDR2 FYNNEI. The CDR3 contains 12 residues. The V end lost 9 bases, the J end lost 6 bases, and 14 bases lay between the germline ends. The chain's CDR3 is CARLEGGNGYTF. As DNA, the CDR3 is TGTGCCAGGCTCGAGGGGGGAAATGGCTACACCTTC.

The J gene is TRBJ2-5, the V gene TRBV7-8; no reliable D call. This CDR3 has 14 amino acids. Trimming removed 3 bases from V and 1 base from J, with 9 bases in between. From germline, CDR1 is SGHVS and CDR2 FQNEAQ. The CDR3 sequence: CASSFQTRQETQYF. CDR3 DNA: TGTGCCAGCAGCTTCCAGACTCGCCAAGAGACCCAGTACTTC.

This clonotype showed up just a few times. The genes are TRBV6-1 and TRBJ2-7; D is ambiguous. V lost 9 bases and J lost 3, with 15 bases in between. Germline-derived CDR1 and CDR2 are MNHNS and SASEGT. CDR3 length: 13 amino acids. Written as DNA, the CDR3 is TGTGCCAGGCGACTGCTACGGGTCTACGAGCAGTACTTC. Its protein product is CARRLLRVYEQYF.

The chain has TRBV6-1 and TRBJ2-5, with D possibly TRBD2 on 6 matching bases. Per germline, CDR1 MNHNS and CDR2 SASEGT. This CDR3 comprises 14 residues. V gave up 5 bases and J gave up 0 bases, with 10 bases separating them. The CDR3 DNA is TGTGCCAGCAGTACGAGGACTAACCAAGAGACCCAGTACTTC. This sequence encodes CASSTRTNQETQYF.

This clonotype was seen ten or more times. The gene calls are TRBV7-2 and TRBJ2-7, with D possibly TRBD2 on 7 matching bases. The CDR3 consists of 14 residues. Germline V gene lookup returns CDR1 SGHTA and CDR2 FQGNSA. Trimming removed 1 base at V and 5 bases at J, with 12 bases between. The CDR3 loop is CASSLEGGPHEQYF. The CDR3 nucleotides are TGTGCCAGCAGCTTAGAGGGGGGGCCCCACGAGCAGTACTTC.

This clonotype was counted between two and nine times. This chain's CDR3 is CSARIRGGGIDTQYF. The DNA of the CDR3 is TGCAGTGCTAGAATTCGGGGCGGGGGCATTGATACGCAGTATTTT. V is TRBV20-1 and J is TRBJ2-3; D may be TRBD2 (7 bases). Trimming cost V 2 bases and J 6 bases, with 18 bases left between them. The CDR3 is 15 amino acids. Germline CDR1 is DFQATT and CDR2 is SNEGSKA (reference sequence).

This clonotype was detected ten times or more. V and J are TRBV15 and TRBJ2-1; TRBD2 might be the D (6 bases). V was trimmed by 1 base and J by 8 bases, leaving 15 bases between them. Germline V CDR1 and CDR2: LNHNV, YYDKDF (reference sequence). The CDR3 runs 15 residues. The CDR3 loop reads CATSRAGPGEDEQFF. CDR3 nucleotide sequence: TGTGCCACCAGCAGAGCGGGACCCGGGGAGGATGAGCAGTTCTTC.